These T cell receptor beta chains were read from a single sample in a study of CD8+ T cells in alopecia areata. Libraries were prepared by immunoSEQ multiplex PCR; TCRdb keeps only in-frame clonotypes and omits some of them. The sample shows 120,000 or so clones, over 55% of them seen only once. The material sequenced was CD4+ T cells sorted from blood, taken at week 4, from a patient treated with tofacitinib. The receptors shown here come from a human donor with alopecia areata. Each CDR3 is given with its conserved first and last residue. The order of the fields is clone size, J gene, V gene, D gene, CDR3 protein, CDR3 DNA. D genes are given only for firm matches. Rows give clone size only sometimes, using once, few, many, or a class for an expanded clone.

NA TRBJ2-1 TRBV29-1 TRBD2 CSAGLAETYNEQFF TGCAGCGCTGGACTAGCGGAGACCTACAATGAGCAGTTCTTC
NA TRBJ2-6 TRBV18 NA CASSPMQGWANVLTF TGTGCCAGCTCACCAATGCAGGGCTGGGCCAACGTCCTGACTTTC
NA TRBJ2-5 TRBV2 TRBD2 CASWELAGVGETQYF TGTGCCTCCTGGGAACTAGCGGGGGTCGGGGAGACCCAGTACTTC
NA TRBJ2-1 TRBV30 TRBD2 CAWSVVAGGGEQFF TGTGCCTGGAGTGTTGTAGCGGGAGGGGGTGAGCAGTTCTTC
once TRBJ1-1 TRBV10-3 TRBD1 CATQPGQGTTEAFF TGTGCCACCCAACCGGGACAGGGGACCACTGAAGCTTTCTTT
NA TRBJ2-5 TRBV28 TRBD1 CASSFDRVGTQYF TGTGCCAGCAGTTTTGACAGGGTTGGGACCCAGTACTTC
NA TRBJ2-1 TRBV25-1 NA CASSELGANGNEQFF TGTGCCAGCAGTGAATTGGGTGCGAACGGCAATGAGCAGTTCTTC
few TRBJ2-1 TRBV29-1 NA CSPPRARGPYNEQFF TGCAGCCCCCCTCGGGCACGGGGACCCTACAATGAGCAGTTCTTC
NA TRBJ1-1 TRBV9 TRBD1 CASSPGQGNTEAFF TGTGCCAGCAGCCCGGGACAGGGGAACACTGAAGCTTTCTTT
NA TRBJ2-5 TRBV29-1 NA CSVQDGEETQYF TGCAGCGTTCAAGACGGAGAGGAGACCCAGTACTTC
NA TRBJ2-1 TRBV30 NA CAWRKKQGYNEQFF TGTGCCTGGAGAAAAAAACAGGGATACAATGAGCAGTTCTTC
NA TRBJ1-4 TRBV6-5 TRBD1 CASEQGQANEKLFF TGTGCCAGCGAACAGGGGCAAGCTAATGAAAAACTGTTTTTT
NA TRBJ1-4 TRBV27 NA CASSNRVGTNEKLFF TGTGCCAGCAGCAACAGGGTTGGGACTAATGAAAAACTGTTTTTT
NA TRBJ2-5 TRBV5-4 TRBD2 CASSIGLAGGPLAETQYF TGTGCCAGCAGCATAGGACTAGCGGGAGGGCCCCTTGCAGAGACCCAGTACTTC
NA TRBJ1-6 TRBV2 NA CASSEAHPPLHF TGTGCCAGCAGTGAGGCACATCCTCCGCTCCACTTT
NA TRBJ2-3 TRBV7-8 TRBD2 CASSRSGRDADTQYF TGTGCCAGCAGCCGTAGCGGGAGGGATGCAGATACGCAGTATTTT
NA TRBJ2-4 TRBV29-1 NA CSVEIGGYGIQYF TGCAGCGTTGAGATAGGGGGGTATGGCATTCAGTACTTC
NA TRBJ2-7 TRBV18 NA CASSPDRQATYEQYF TGTGCCAGCTCACCAGATAGGCAGGCGACCTACGAGCAGTACTTC
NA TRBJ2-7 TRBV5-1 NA CASTRDGLLPFDEQYF TGCGCCAGCACGCGGGACGGTCTTCTCCCCTTCGACGAGCAGTACTTC
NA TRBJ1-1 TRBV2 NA CASSFDGRTEAFF TGTGCCAGCAGTTTTGACGGCCGCACTGAAGCTTTCTTT
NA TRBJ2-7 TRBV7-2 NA CASSSRVGYEQYF TGTGCCAGCAGCTCCCGCGTCGGCTACGAGCAGTACTTC
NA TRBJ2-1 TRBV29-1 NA CSVPAHNNEQFF TGCAGCGTCCCGGCACACAACAATGAGCAGTTCTTC
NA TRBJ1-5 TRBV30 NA CAWREAGSNQPQHF TGTGCCTGGAGGGAGGCCGGTAGCAATCAGCCCCAGCATTTT
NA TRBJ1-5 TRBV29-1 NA CSVEADGNQPQHF TGCAGCGTGGAGGCAGACGGCAATCAGCCCCAGCATTTT
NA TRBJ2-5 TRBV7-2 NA CASSLVSDSQETQYF TGTGCCAGCAGCTTAGTCTCGGATAGCCAAGAGACCCAGTACTTC
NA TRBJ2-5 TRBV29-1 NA CSVQGFGQETQYF TGCAGCGTGCAGGGGTTCGGCCAAGAGACCCAGTACTTC
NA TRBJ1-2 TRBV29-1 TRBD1 CSVNGDSLFYGYTF TGCAGCGTTAACGGGGACAGCCTGTTCTATGGCTACACCTTC
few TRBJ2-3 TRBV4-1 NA CASSQEVPLRRTDTQYF TGCGCCAGCAGCCAAGAGGTCCCCTTACGACGCACAGATACGCAGTATTTT
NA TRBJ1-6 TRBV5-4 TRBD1 CASSWDRGDGSPLHF TGTGCCAGCAGTTGGGACAGGGGTGACGGGTCACCCCTCCACTTT
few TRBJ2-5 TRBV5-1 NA CASSLNGGAYQETQYF TGCGCCAGCAGCTTGAACGGCGGGGCGTACCAAGAGACCCAGTACTTC
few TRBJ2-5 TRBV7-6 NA CASSLAQETQYF TGTGCCAGCAGCTTAGCGCAAGAGACCCAGTACTTC
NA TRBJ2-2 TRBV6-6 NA CASSTGVPGELFF TGTGCCAGCAGTACCGGCGTCCCCGGGGAGCTGTTTTTT
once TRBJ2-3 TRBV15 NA CATSLGGRDTQYF TGTGCCACCAGCCTAGGCGGGCGGGATACGCAGTATTTT
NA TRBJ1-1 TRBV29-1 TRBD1 CSVIKSGQPGTEAFF TGCAGCGTGATAAAATCGGGACAGCCGGGCACTGAAGCTTTCTTT
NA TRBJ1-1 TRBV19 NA CASTGFTEAFF TGTGCCAGTACAGGGTTCACTGAAGCTTTCTTT
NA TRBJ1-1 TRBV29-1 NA CSVVGTGINTEAFF TGCAGCGTTGTGGGAACAGGGATCAACACTGAAGCTTTCTTT
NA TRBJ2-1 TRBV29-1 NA CSALTGGSSYNEQFF TGCAGCGCACTGACGGGCGGATCCTCCTACAATGAGCAGTTCTTC
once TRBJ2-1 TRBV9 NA CASNSQSSYNEQFF TGTGCCAGCAACAGTCAAAGCTCCTACAATGAGCAGTTCTTC
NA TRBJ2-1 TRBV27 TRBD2 CASSSLEAGDYNEQFF TGTGCCAGCAGTTCCTTGGAAGCGGGAGACTACAATGAGCAGTTCTTC
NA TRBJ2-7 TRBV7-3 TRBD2 CASSLLPGGSYEQYF TGTGCCAGCAGCTTATTGCCGGGAGGATCCTACGAGCAGTACTTC
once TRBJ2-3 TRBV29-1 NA CSAPSEGGTDTQYF TGCAGCGCCCCTTCGGAGGGGGGCACAGATACGCAGTATTTT
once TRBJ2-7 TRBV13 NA CASSLLYEQYF TGTGCCAGCAGCCTCCTCTACGAGCAGTACTTC
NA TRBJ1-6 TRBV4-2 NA CASSQDSTDYNSPLHF TGTGCCAGCAGCCAAGATTCGACGGACTATAATTCACCCCTCCACTTT
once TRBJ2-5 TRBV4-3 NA CASSQVLGAETQYF TGCGCCAGCAGCCAAGTTTTAGGGGCAGAGACCCAGTACTTC
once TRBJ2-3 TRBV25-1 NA CASSDGTVTDTQYF TGTGCCAGCAGTGACGGGACGGTCACAGATACGCAGTATTTT
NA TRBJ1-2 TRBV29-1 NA CSVAGVGGYTF TGCAGCGTTGCAGGGGTCGGTGGCTACACCTTC
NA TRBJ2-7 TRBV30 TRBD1 CAWSGTGAGEQYF TGTGCCTGGAGTGGGACAGGGGCAGGCGAGCAGTACTTC
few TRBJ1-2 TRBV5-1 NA CASSPWGSAANYGYTF TGCGCCAGCAGCCCATGGGGTTCCGCGGCTAACTATGGCTACACCTTC
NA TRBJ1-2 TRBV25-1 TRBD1 CASSTGGGGYTF TGTGCCAGCAGCACAGGGGGCGGCGGCTACACCTTC
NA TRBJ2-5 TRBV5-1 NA CASSLELPQETQYF TGCGCCAGCAGCTTGGAACTACCACAAGAGACCCAGTACTTC
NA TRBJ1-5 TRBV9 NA CASSVSPNQPQHF TGTGCCAGCAGCGTATCCCCCAATCAGCCCCAGCATTTT
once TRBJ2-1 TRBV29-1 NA CSVEDPGSYNEQFF TGCAGCGTTGAAGACCCAGGGTCCTACAATGAGCAGTTCTTC
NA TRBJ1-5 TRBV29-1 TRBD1 CSVGTGRDQPQHF TGCAGCGTCGGGACAGGAAGGGATCAGCCCCAGCATTTT
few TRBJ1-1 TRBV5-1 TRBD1 CASSLQGVAFF TGCGCCAGCAGCTTGCAGGGGGTAGCTTTCTTT
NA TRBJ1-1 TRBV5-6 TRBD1 CASSRTGFIEAFF TGTGCCAGCAGCCGGACAGGGTTTATTGAAGCTTTCTTT